This T cell receptor beta chain was sequenced during a study of beta chain features in type 1 diabetes. General study points: TCRB repertoires of naive, central memory and Treg cells appeared more similar among patients than among healthy donors. Any PCR bias toward short templates would affect both groups alike.

The authors took one heparinised blood draw, averaging about 120 mL, from each donor. Expressed TCRB transcripts were sequenced after all isolated RNA was converted to cDNA. TCRdb's copy holds only in-frame clones and misses some; the assay was immunoSEQ multiplex PCR. Of a few hundred thousand clones listed, roughly 30% are singletons. The CDR3 totals 14 residues. Between the trimmed V and J ends, which lost 4 bases and 0 bases, there was a span of 10 bases. The germline V gene has CDR1 SGHRS and CDR2 YFSETQ. Note on this clone: Its antigen remains unidentified.

The sequence came from a man aged 25 to 40 in good health. The sequenced sample was central memory CD4+ T cells from blood. The chain carries TRBV5-1 and TRBJ1-2; D gene unclear. CDR3 nucleotides: TGCGCCAGCAGCCCGGACGGAGCTAACTATGGCTACACCTTC. This codes for CASSPDGANYGYTF. Combining the CDR3 with reference TRBV5-1 and TRBJ1-2 gives the whole variable domain KAGVTQTPRYLIKTRGQQVTLSCSPISGHRSVSWYQQTPGQGLQFLFEYFSETQRNKGNFPGRFSGRQFSNSRSEMNVSTLELGDSALYLCASSPDGANYGYTFGSGTRLTVV.